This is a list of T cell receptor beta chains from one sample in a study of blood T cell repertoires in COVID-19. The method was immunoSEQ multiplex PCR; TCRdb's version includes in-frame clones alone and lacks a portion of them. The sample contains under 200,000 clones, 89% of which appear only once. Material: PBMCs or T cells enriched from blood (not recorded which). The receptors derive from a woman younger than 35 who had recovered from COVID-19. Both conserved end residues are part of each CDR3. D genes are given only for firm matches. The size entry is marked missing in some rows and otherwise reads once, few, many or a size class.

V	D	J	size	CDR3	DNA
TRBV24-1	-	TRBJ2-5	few	CATSDPSLAVQETQYF	TGTGCCACCAGTGATCCCTCTCTAGCAGTCCAAGAGACCCAGTACTTC
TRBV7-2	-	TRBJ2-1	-	CASSFGFYNEQFF	TGTGCCAGCAGCTTTGGCTTCTACAATGAGCAGTTCTTC
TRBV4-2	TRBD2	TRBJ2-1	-	CASSQEGTSGSPYNEQFF	TGTGCCAGCAGCCAAGAGGGGACTAGCGGGAGCCCGTACAATGAGCAGTTCTTC
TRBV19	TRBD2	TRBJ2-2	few	CASSDSSGTPGELFF	TGTGCCAGTAGCGACAGTAGCGGGACTCCCGGGGAGCTGTTTTTT
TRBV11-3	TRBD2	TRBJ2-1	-	CASSPRTSGTYNEQFF	TGTGCCAGCAGCCCCCGGACTAGCGGAACCTACAATGAGCAGTTCTTC
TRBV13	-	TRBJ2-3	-	CASSLSIGLSSTDTQYF	TGTGCCAGCAGCCTGAGTATTGGGCTCTCCAGCACAGATACGCAGTATTTT
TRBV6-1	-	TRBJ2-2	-	CASSEALQGGAGELFF	TGTGCCAGCAGTGAAGCGCTTCAGGGGGGCGCAGGGGAGCTGTTTTTT
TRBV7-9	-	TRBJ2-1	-	CASSLVGETSADEQFF	TGTGCCAGCAGCTTAGTGGGGGAGACTAGTGCCGATGAGCAGTTCTTC
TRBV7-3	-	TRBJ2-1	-	CASSPDLYNEQFF	TGTGCCAGCAGTCCGGACTTATACAATGAGCAGTTCTTC
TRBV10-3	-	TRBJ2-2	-	CAISEGFEGQNTGELFF	TGTGCCATCAGTGAGGGTTTCGAGGGACAGAACACCGGGGAGCTGTTTTTT
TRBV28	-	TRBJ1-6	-	CASSSPRGSYNSPLHF	TGTGCCAGCAGCAGCCCCAGGGGCTCCTATAATTCACCCCTCCACTTT
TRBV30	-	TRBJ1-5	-	CAWSLGVNQPQHF	TGTGCCTGGAGTCTCGGGGTCAATCAGCCCCAGCATTTT
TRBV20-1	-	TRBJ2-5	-	CSASNRDWVGETQYF	TGCAGTGCTAGTAATCGGGATTGGGTGGGGGAGACCCAGTACTTC
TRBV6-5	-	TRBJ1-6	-	CASSYRGGSYNSPLHF	TGTGCCAGCAGTTACCGAGGGGGATCCTATAATTCACCCCTCCACTTT
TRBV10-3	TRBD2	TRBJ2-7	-	CAISDSERESEQYF	TGTGCCATCAGTGATAGTGAGCGGGAATCGGAGCAGTACTTC
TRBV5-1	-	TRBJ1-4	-	CASSPGRDSTNEKLFF	TGCGCCAGCAGCCCGGGTAGGGACTCTACTAATGAAAAACTGTTTTTT
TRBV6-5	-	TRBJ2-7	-	CATGDISYEQYF	TGTGCCACCGGGGACATCTCCTACGAGCAGTACTTC
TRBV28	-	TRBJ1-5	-	CASNENVGNQPQHF	TGTGCCAGCAATGAGAACGTCGGCAATCAGCCCCAGCATTTT
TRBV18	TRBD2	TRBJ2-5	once	CASSPPGGSETQYF	TGTGCCAGCTCACCCCCGGGAGGGAGCGAGACCCAGTACTTC
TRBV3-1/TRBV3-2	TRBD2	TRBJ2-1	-	CASSHWREGDNEQFF	TGTGCCAGCAGCCACTGGCGGGAGGGGGACAATGAGCAGTTCTTC
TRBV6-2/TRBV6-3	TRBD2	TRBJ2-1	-	CASSPGLAGDVEQFF	TGTGCCAGCAGCCCAGGACTAGCGGGAGATGTTGAGCAGTTCTTC
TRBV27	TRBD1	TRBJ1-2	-	CASSSTGGDYGYTF	TGTGCCAGCAGTTCAACAGGGGGGGACTATGGCTACACCTTC
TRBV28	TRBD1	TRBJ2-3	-	CASSLPPGGHTDTQYF	TGTGCCAGCAGTTTGCCGCCAGGGGGACACACAGATACGCAGTATTTT
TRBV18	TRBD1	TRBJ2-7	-	CASSLSRQGARYEQYF	TGTGCCAGCTCACTCTCTCGACAGGGGGCGCGGTACGAGCAGTACTTC
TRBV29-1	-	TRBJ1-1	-	CSVERGRDTEAFF	TGCAGCGTTGAAAGGGGGAGGGACACTGAAGCTTTCTTT